In its sample, the clone carrying this TCR beta chain was seen many times. Trimming took 2 bases from V and 7 from J; bases not matched to a gene: 11. Germline V lookup: CDR1 MNHNY, CDR2 SVGAGI (reference sequence). The length of the CDR3 is 16 residues. TCRdb reprocessed the RT-PCR reads via MiXCR and lists one record per CDR3 protein. The table includes 550,000 to 750,000 distinct CDR3 sequences, over 12% detected once. This receptor was taken from a female donor in good health, serving as a healthy control. The chain links TRBV6-6 to TRBJ2-1; TRBD1 agrees at 7 bases. Sequenced: memory CD4+ T cells from blood. In DNA, the CDR3 is TGTGCCAGCAGTTACCCACAACTACAGGGGTGGAATGAGCAGTTCTTC. Its translation: CASSYPQLQGWNEQFF.